This T cell receptor (beta chain) was recorded in a study of cytomegalovirus exposure and HLA in healthy donors. On the study more broadly: Across 350 to 500 genotyped donors, about 80% landed in the Caucasian-associated ancestry cluster. Study-level findings and limits: Within an earlier analysis, most TCR beta V segments proved productive either about 90% or about 30% of the time. Association with HLA alleles at 0.05 false discovery rate was found for roughly 17,000 TCR beta sequences in a later analysis.

PCR amplification relied on 60 Vbeta primers (plus 13 Jbeta primers). Per the original data handling: Unique TCR beta chains totaled approximately 83 million in a later count, with around 11 million of them shared. Assay used: immunoSEQ multiplex PCR; TCRdb lists only in-frame clones, some missing. V, J and clone size are taken as reported in that table, and D and trimming were inferred from the DNA itself. The repertoire holds 100,000 to 150,000 clones, with around 73% as singletons. In this sample, this clone turned up once. Its specificity is unknown. Trimming cost V 2 bases and J 4 bases; bases outside gene matches: 9. Germline-derived CDR1 and CDR2 are SGHNT and YYREEE (reference sequence). This CDR3 contains 16 residues.

The clonotype originates from a human donor in good health. This chain connects TRBV5-4 to TRBJ2-3; 8 bases agree with TRBD1. The material sequenced was PBMCs. This chain's CDR3 is CASSFPSGGASDTQYF. The CDR3, as DNA: TGTGCCAGCAGCTTCCCGTCAGGGGGCGCATCAGATACGCAGTATTTT.